These T cell receptor beta chains were read from a single sample in a study of cytomegalovirus exposure and HLA in healthy donors. Clones were read by immunoSEQ multiplex PCR, and TCRdb kept only the in-frame ones, dropping some. The table records about 150,000 clones, 88% of them present only once. Sequencing was performed on PBMCs. The receptors originated from a man between 18 and 29 years old in good health and CMV-seronegative. CDR3s include the opening cysteine and the closing phenylalanine or tryptophan. D genes are given only for firm matches. Rows give clone size only sometimes, using once, few, many, or a class for an expanded clone.

TRBJ1-2 TRBV30 TRBD1 . CAWSEVQGDYGYTF TGTGCCTGGAGTGAGGTCCAGGGGGACTATGGCTACACCTTC
TRBJ1-5 TRBV28 TRBD1 . CASSPAPFLDRSNQPQHF TGTGCCAGCAGCCCAGCCCCCTTCCTGGACAGGTCCAATCAGCCCCAGCATTTT
TRBJ2-1 TRBV27 . . CASRPTSIGTIDDNEQFF TGTGCCAGCAGACCGACTAGTATTGGTACAATTGACGACAATGAGCAGTTCTTC
TRBJ1-1 TRBV2 TRBD1 few CASSVDRVVRTEAFF TGTGCCAGCAGTGTGGACAGGGTGGTTCGCACTGAAGCTTTCTTT
TRBJ2-6 TRBV19 TRBD1 . CASKPLGQGLSGANVLTF TGTGCCAGTAAACCGCTTGGACAGGGCCTCTCTGGGGCCAACGTCCTGACTTTC
TRBJ1-1 TRBV5-1 . . CASSLVPGSGTEAFF TGCGCCAGCAGCTTGGTCCCAGGGTCGGGCACTGAAGCTTTCTTT
TRBJ2-7 TRBV7-8 . . CASSLYVTGGYEQYF TGTGCCAGCAGCTTATATGTTACCGGCGGATACGAGCAGTACTTC
TRBJ1-2 TRBV2 TRBD1 . CASRQTGGVYGYTF TGTGCCAGCAGACAGACAGGGGGTGTTTATGGCTACACCTTC
TRBJ1-3 TRBV6-1 . once CASSEVDTIYF TGTGCCAGCAGTGAAGTAGACACCATATATTTT
TRBJ1-2 TRBV27 . . CATKNTGFPHYGYTF TGTGCCACCAAAAACACAGGTTTCCCTCACTATGGCTACACCTTC
TRBJ1-2 TRBV7-9 . . CASSLAGPNYGYTF TGTGCCAGCAGCTTAGCCGGTCCAAACTATGGCTACACCTTC
TRBJ2-3 TRBV5-1 TRBD2 . CASSISGASTDTQYF TGCGCCAGCAGCATTAGCGGGGCTAGCACAGATACGCAGTATTTT
TRBJ2-3 TRBV28 . . CASSYPAGRITDTQYF TGTGCCAGCAGTTACCCGGCTGGCAGGATCACAGATACGCAGTATTTT
TRBJ2-1 TRBV5-6 . . CASSSPLREEQFF TGTGCCAGCAGCTCCCCTCTTCGGGAGGAGCAGTTCTTC
TRBJ2-2 TRBV28 . . CASSLRDPGELFF TGTGCCAGCAGTTTGCGGGATCCCGGGGAGCTGTTTTTT
TRBJ1-6 TRBV27 . . CASRREHYNSPLHF TGTGCCAGCAGACGGGAGCACTATAATTCACCCCTCCACTTT
TRBJ2-1 TRBV5-6 TRBD2 . CASSILAGSSYNEQFF TGTGCCAGCAGCATCCTAGCGGGGAGCTCCTACAATGAGCAGTTCTTC
TRBJ2-5 TRBV7-2 TRBD1 few CASSKGQGGETQYF TGTGCCAGCAGCAAAGGACAGGGGGGAGAGACCCAGTACTTC
TRBJ1-2 TRBV13 . . CASTEGVDYGYTF TGTGCCAGCACGGAAGGGGTGGACTATGGCTACACCTTC
TRBJ2-7 TRBV18 TRBD1 . CASRRDRGDSYEQYF TGTGCCAGCCGTCGGGACAGGGGAGACTCCTACGAGCAGTACTTC
TRBJ2-2 TRBV18 . . CASSPASVSIGELFF TGTGCCAGCTCACCGGCTTCAGTCTCGATCGGGGAGCTGTTTTTT
TRBJ2-3 TRBV19 TRBD2 . CASSFGSGATDTQYF TGTGCCAGTAGTTTCGGTAGCGGGGCCACAGATACGCAGTATTTT
TRBJ2-3 TRBV6-1 . . CASRSTKTITDTQYF TGTGCCAGCAGGTCGACAAAAACAATCACAGATACGCAGTATTTT
TRBJ2-2 TRBV5-1 . . CASSFFGGGELFF TGCGCCAGCAGCTTCTTTGGAGGCGGGGAGCTGTTTTTT
TRBJ1-1 TRBV6-5 . many CASSYGRGNTEAFF TGTGCCAGCAGTTACGGGCGGGGGAACACTGAAGCTTTCTTT
TRBJ2-1 TRBV2 . . CASSALDNEQFF TGTGCCAGCAGTGCCTTAGACAATGAGCAGTTCTTC
TRBJ1-1 TRBV11-3 . . CASSWGGSDTEAFF TGTGCCAGCAGCTGGGGCGGCAGCGACACTGAAGCTTTCTTT
TRBJ2-2 TRBV7-2 . . CASSLNGGSSTGELFF TGTGCCAGCAGCTTAAATGGTGGGAGCAGCACCGGGGAGCTGTTTTTT
TRBJ2-7 TRBV11-2 TRBD1 . CASSLTGTGSSYEQYF TGTGCCAGCAGCTTGACCGGGACAGGGAGCTCCTACGAGCAGTACTTC
TRBJ1-2 TRBV6-5 . . CASGTGVTNGYTF TGTGCCAGCGGTACGGGGGTGACTAATGGCTACACCTTC
TRBJ1-5 TRBV5-1 TRBD1 . CASSLATGRGQPQHF TGCGCCAGCAGCTTGGCGACAGGGAGAGGCCAGCCCCAGCATTTT
TRBJ2-3 TRBV13 . . CASTRNQGSRADTQYF TGTGCCAGCACCCGGAACCAGGGGTCGAGGGCCGATACGCAGTATTTT
TRBJ1-5 TRBV30 . . CAWSLQGGSNQPQHF TGTGCCTGGAGTCTACAGGGTGGGAGCAATCAGCCCCAGCATTTT
TRBJ2-1 TRBV5-1 . . CASSLEEGWRNEQFF TGCGCCAGCAGCTTGGAGGAGGGGTGGAGGAATGAGCAGTTCTTC
TRBJ1-2 TRBV14 . . CASSQEWGRELGYTF TGTGCCAGCAGCCAAGAATGGGGGCGAGAACTTGGCTACACCTTC
TRBJ1-5 TRBV19 TRBD1 . CARHRDRAFTGNQPQHF TGTGCCAGGCACCGGGACAGGGCGTTTACGGGCAATCAGCCCCAGCATTTT
TRBJ2-2 TRBV19 . . CASSINALAESANTGELFF TGTGCCAGTAGTATAAATGCCCTAGCCGAGAGCGCGAACACCGGGGAGCTGTTTTTT
TRBJ2-7 TRBV7-2 TRBD2 . CASSPTSGSTYEQYF TGTGCCAGCAGCCCGACTAGCGGGAGTACCTACGAGCAGTACTTC
TRBJ1-3 TRBV11-2 . . CASSLPRGSGNTIYF TGTGCCAGCAGCTTACCGAGAGGCTCTGGAAACACCATATATTTT
TRBJ2-5 TRBV4-1 TRBD1 . CASSLVRGKETQYF TGCGCCAGCAGCCTCGTCAGGGGGAAAGAGACCCAGTACTTC
TRBJ2-1 TRBV5-6 TRBD1 . CASSRRTGFYNEQFF TGTGCCAGCAGCCGGCGGACAGGGTTCTACAATGAGCAGTTCTTC
TRBJ1-5 TRBV11-1 TRBD1 . CASSQGTGDQPQHF TGTGCCAGCAGCCAAGGGACAGGGGATCAGCCCCAGCATTTT
TRBJ2-1 TRBV14 TRBD2 . CASSQEHHGTSFYNEQFF TGTGCCAGCAGCCAAGAGCATCACGGGACTAGCTTCTACAATGAGCAGTTCTTC
TRBJ1-4 TRBV13 TRBD1 . CASSSYPDRANEKLFF TGTGCCAGCAGCTCCTACCCCGACAGGGCTAATGAAAAACTGTTTTTT
TRBJ1-6 TRBV4-1 TRBD1 . CASSQEIGTGFSPLHF TGCGCCAGCAGCCAAGAGATCGGGACAGGGTTTTCACCCCTCCACTTT
TRBJ2-1 TRBV28 . . CASSPRPGSVQFF TGTGCCAGCAGTCCCCGACCGGGATCAGTGCAGTTCTTC
TRBJ2-7 TRBV4-1 TRBD1 . CASSHQYKTGGSYEQYF TGCGCCAGCAGCCATCAGTATAAGACAGGGGGGTCCTACGAGCAGTACTTC
TRBJ1-1 TRBV2 TRBD1 . CASSQNTGEEAFF TGTGCCAGCAGCCAGAACACAGGGGAAGAAGCTTTCTTT
TRBJ1-5 TRBV7-2 . . CASSSSVGNQPQHF TGTGCCAGCAGCTCTAGCGTGGGCAATCAGCCCCAGCATTTT
TRBJ2-6 TRBV19 TRBD1 . CASSIRQGSLSSGANVLTF TGTGCCAGTAGTATCCGACAGGGGTCCTTATCCTCTGGGGCCAACGTCCTGACTTTC
TRBJ1-5 TRBV28 . . CASSLWQGNQPQHF TGTGCCAGCAGTTTGTGGCAGGGGAATCAGCCCCAGCATTTT
TRBJ2-4 TRBV6-1 TRBD1 . CASSDREGARAKNIQYF TGTGCCAGCAGTGACCGAGAGGGGGCTCGGGCCAAAAACATTCAGTACTTC
TRBJ2-3 TRBV6-5 . . CASSPVSAVPDTQYF TGTGCCAGCAGTCCGGTATCAGCGGTGCCAGATACGCAGTATTTT
TRBJ1-3 TRBV6-1 . . CASRTPRGNTIYF TGTGCCAGCAGAACTCCCCGTGGAAACACCATATATTTT
TRBJ1-6 TRBV2 . . CASSGEGTRNSPLHF TGTGCCAGCAGCGGAGAAGGAACAAGGAATTCACCCCTCCACTTT
TRBJ1-3 TRBV6-6 . . CASIGQTGNTIYF TGTGCCAGCATAGGACAGACTGGAAACACCATATATTTT
TRBJ1-3 TRBV9 TRBD1 . CASSPRTGVNPLSGNTIYF TGTGCCAGCAGCCCAAGAACAGGGGTAAACCCTCTCTCGGGAAACACCATATATTTT